Each of the 18 T cell receptor beta chains below was sequenced from the same sample in a study of PD-1 blockade in mismatch repair-deficient tumors. Measured with immunoSEQ multiplex PCR; TCRdb has only the in-frame clones, and not every one. The sample shows tens of thousands of clones, approximately 86% of them seen only once. Sequencing was performed on peripheral blood, taken 12 weeks after starting pembrolizumab. These receptor sequences come from an adult with mismatch repair-deficient cancer.

This sequence joins TRBV15 and TRBJ2-7; 9 nucleotides match TRBD2. Germline CDR1 and CDR2: LNHNV and YYDKDF (reference sequence). Trimming took 2 bases from V and 5 from J; bases not matched to a gene: 4. The CDR3 extends over 14 amino acids. CDR3 region: CATSRLAGSDEQYF. The DNA for the CDR3 is TGTGCCACCAGCAGACTAGCGGGATCTGACGAGCAGTACTTC.

The chain recombines TRBV6-4 with TRBJ2-3; the match to TRBD1 covers 7 bases. Trimming cost V 6 bases and J 5 bases; bases outside gene matches: 5. This CDR3 comprises 13 residues. Per germline, CDR1 MRHNA and CDR2 SNTAGT. Here the CDR3 reads CASSGQVGDTQYF. CDR3 coding DNA: TGTGCCAGCAGCGGACAGGTGGGAGATACGCAGTATTTT.

J is TRBJ2-5 and V is TRBV25-1, with 9 bases lining up with TRBD1. Germline loops: CDR1 MGHDK, CDR2 SYGVNS. Germline trimming cut 3 bases from V and 3 bases from J; bases unmatched to any gene: 5. The CDR3 has 15 residues. The CDR3 here is CASSDGDRGEETQYF. CDR3 sequence (DNA): TGTGCCAGCAGTGACGGAGACAGGGGGGAAGAGACCCAGTACTTC. The full variable domain, rest sourced from reference TRBV25-1 and TRBJ2-5, is EADIYQTPRYLVIGTGKKITLECSQTMGHDKMYWYQQDPGMELHLIHYSYGVNSTEKGDLSSESTVSRIRTEHFPLTLESARPSHTSQYLCASSDGDRGEETQYFGPGTRLLVL.

V and J are TRBV28 and TRBJ2-7; D call uncertain. The V gene's germline CDR1 is MDHEN and CDR2 SYDVKM. With 2 bases removed from V and 4 bases from J, the gap between germline ends came to 12 bases. The CDR3 is made up of 14 amino acids. The chain's CDR3 is CASSLALTLYEQYF. CDR3 DNA: TGTGCCAGCAGTTTAGCCCTAACCCTTTACGAGCAGTACTTC.

The chain joins TRBV9 to TRBJ2-7, with D unclear. The CDR3 is 13 residues long. From germline, CDR1 is SGDLS and CDR2 YYNGEE. Trimming cost V 3 bases and J 1 base, with 8 bases left between them. CDR3 in amino acids: CASSGTLSYEQYF. CDR3 nucleotide sequence: TGTGCCAGCAGCGGAACACTATCCTACGAGCAGTACTTC.

The chain combines TRBV5-8 with TRBJ2-3; either TRBD1 or TRBD2 may fit D (5 bases each). CDR1 SGHTS and CDR2 YDEGEE come from the germline V gene. CDR3 length: 15 residues. The V end lost 4 bases, the J end lost 0 bases, and 12 bases lay between the germline ends. The CDR3 sequence: CASSLSGRSTDTQYF. The DNA for the CDR3 is TGTGCCAGCAGCCTATCGGGGCGAAGCACAGATACGCAGTATTTT.

The rearrangement links TRBV6-1 to TRBJ2-4; D is ambiguous. Germline-derived CDR1 and CDR2 are MNHNS and SASEGT. V gave up 4 bases and J gave up 3 bases, with 10 bases separating them. The CDR3 loop spans 14 amino acids. The CDR3 here is CASSAPVGKNIQYF. In DNA, the CDR3 is TGTGCCAGCAGTGCCCCCGTGGGCAAAAACATTCAGTACTTC.

The chain has TRBV27 and TRBJ2-1; D ambiguous. Trimming shortened V by 2 bases and J by 0 bases, and 8 bases separated the two germline ends. CDR1 and CDR2 from the germline V gene are MNHEY and SMNVEV (reference sequence). There are 15 residues in the CDR3. The DNA for the CDR3 is TGTGCCAGCAGTTTAAAGTCCTTCTCCTACAATGAGCAGTTCTTC. Translating gives CASSLKSFSYNEQFF.

The chain joins TRBV28 to TRBJ2-1, with D possibly matching TRBD2 (6 bases). The V end lost 7 bases, the J end lost 1 base, and 11 bases lay between the germline ends. Germline V CDR1 and CDR2: MDHEN, SYDVKM. This CDR3 is 14 amino acids long. The CDR3 DNA follows: TGTGCCAGCATTCGGGACTCTTCCTACAATGAGCAGTTCTTC. Its protein product is CASIRDSSYNEQFF. Complete variable domain (other parts from reference TRBV28 and TRBJ2-1): DVKVTQSSRYLVKRTGEKVFLECVQDMDHENMFWYRQDPGLGLRLIYFSYDVKMKEKGDIPEGYSVSREKKERFSLILESASTNQTSMYLCASIRDSSYNEQFFGPGTRLTVL.

The J gene is TRBJ2-7, the V gene TRBV11-3, with 9 nucleotides matching TRBD2. Germline trimming cut 5 bases from V and 5 bases from J; bases unmatched to any gene: 22. CDR3 length equals 19 residues. Germline V gene data show CDR1 as SGHNT and CDR2 as YENEEA. CDR3 DNA sequence: TGTGCCAGCAGCAGAGGGGCGAGCCTAGCGGGAAATGTAAGGGACGAGCAGTACTTC. This codes for CASSRGASLAGNVRDEQYF.

Only one count was recorded for this clone. This chain uses TRBV19 with TRBJ2-7; 7 bases align to TRBD2. Germline trimming cut 4 bases from V and 6 bases from J; bases unmatched to any gene: 15. The length of the CDR3 is 16 residues. Germline CDR1 reads LNHDA; CDR2 reads SQIVND (reference sequence). CDR3 nucleotide sequence: TGTGCCAGTAGTAATATCCCTGGACTAGGATTAGTCGAGCAGTACTTC. This translates into CASSNIPGLGLVEQYF. The complete variable domain, with remaining parts taken from reference TRBV19 and TRBJ2-7, reads DGGITQSPKYLFRKEGQNVTLSCEQNLNHDAMYWYRQDPGQGLRLIYYSQIVNDFQKGDIAEGYSVSREKKESFPLTVTSAQKNPTAFYLCASSNIPGLGLVEQYFGPGTRLTVT.

The chain combines TRBV10-3 with TRBJ1-2; 8 nucleotides align to TRBD1. Per the germline V gene, CDR1 is ENHRY and CDR2 is SYGVKD. V gave up 4 bases and J gave up 4 bases; unmatched junction bases: 11. The CDR3 spans 16 residues. As DNA, the CDR3 is TGTGCCATCAGTGCCGGGACAGGCCGGCGTTTCTATGGCTACACCTTC. Protein: CAISAGTGRRFYGYTF.

This chain connects TRBV6-6 to TRBJ2-2, with D unresolved. This CDR3 comprises 16 residues. Germline CDR1 is MNHNY and CDR2 is SVGAGI (reference sequence). Deletions cut 0 bases from V and 0 bases from J, with 8 bases between. The CDR3 coding sequence is TGTGCCAGCAGTTACTCTGCCCCTACGAACACCGGGGAGCTGTTTTTT. Protein product: CASSYSAPTNTGELFF.

The chain has TRBV7-9 and TRBJ1-1; the D is unclear. The V end was cut by 1 base, the J end by 4 bases, with 13 bases between. This CDR3 region has 15 residues. Germline V gives CDR1 SEHNR, CDR2 FQNEAQ (reference sequence). CDR3 sequence: CASSLEWVGGTEAFF. CDR3 nucleotides: TGTGCCAGCAGCTTAGAATGGGTTGGCGGCACTGAAGCTTTCTTT.

This chain joins TRBV28 and TRBJ2-5; D may match TRBD1 or TRBD2 (5 bases each). From germline, CDR1 is MDHEN and CDR2 SYDVKM. V lost 5 bases and J 0 bases, leaving 13 bases between the germline ends. CDR3 length: 15 residues. The CDR3 region is CASSPGTAYQETQYF. In DNA form, the CDR3 reads TGTGCCAGCAGTCCCGGGACGGCTTACCAAGAGACCCAGTACTTC.

This clone was observed a handful of times. The rearrangement joins TRBV9 to TRBJ2-7; unclear D gene. CDR3 length: 13 residues. Germline V gives CDR1 SGDLS, CDR2 YYNGEE. Trimming removed 0 bases from V and 2 bases from J, with 6 bases in between. The CDR3 nucleotides read TGTGCCAGCAGCGTAGGCGTAACCTACGAGCAGTACTTC. This sequence encodes CASSVGVTYEQYF.

This sequence joins TRBV11-2 and TRBJ2-7; D not resolved. Looked up from germline, CDR1 is SGHAT and CDR2 is FQNNGV. This CDR3 is 13 amino acids long. Trimming cost V 1 base and J 4 bases, with 8 bases left between them. CDR3 residues: CASSLATLYEQYF. The DNA of the CDR3 is TGTGCCAGCAGCTTAGCCACGTTGTACGAGCAGTACTTC.

Details on this clone: An end of the junction does not agree with germline; a read error may underlie this. The V and J genes are TRBV11-2 and TRBJ2-1; the D call may be TRBD1 or TRBD2 (6 bases each). Germline loops: CDR1 SGHAT, CDR2 FQNNGV. The CDR3 runs 16 residues. The CDR3 sequence is CASSPSPSGAYNEQFF. The CDR3 region has the DNA TGTGCCAGCAGCCCATCCCCCTCGGGGGCCTATAATGAGCAGTTCTTC.